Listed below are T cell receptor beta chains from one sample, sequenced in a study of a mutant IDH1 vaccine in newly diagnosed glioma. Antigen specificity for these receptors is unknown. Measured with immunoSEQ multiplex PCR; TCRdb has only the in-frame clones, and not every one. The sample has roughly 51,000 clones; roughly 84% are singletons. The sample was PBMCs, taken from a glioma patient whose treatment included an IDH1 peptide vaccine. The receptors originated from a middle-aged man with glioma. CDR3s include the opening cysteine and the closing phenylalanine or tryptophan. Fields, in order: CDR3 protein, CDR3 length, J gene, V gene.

CDR3 protein: CASSIGPSGSYEQYF
CDR3 length: 15
J gene: TRBJ2-7
V gene: TRBV19

CDR3 protein: CASSLSWESGNTIYF
CDR3 length: 15
J gene: TRBJ1-3
V gene: TRBV7-9

CDR3 protein: CAIRGTGGNTEAFF
CDR3 length: 14
J gene: TRBJ1-1
V gene: TRBV10-3

CDR3 protein: CASSDRGTANTGELFF
CDR3 length: 16
J gene: TRBJ2-2
V gene: TRBV19

CDR3 protein: CASSRRQGAGYEQYF
CDR3 length: 15
J gene: TRBJ2-7
V gene: TRBV19

CDR3 protein: CASSLAYGEQYF
CDR3 length: 12
J gene: TRBJ2-7
V gene: TRBV7-9

CDR3 protein: CASSPPSNPDTQYF
CDR3 length: 14
J gene: TRBJ2-3
V gene: TRBV18

CDR3 protein: CASSQDLRGAEGEQFF
CDR3 length: 16
J gene: TRBJ2-1
V gene: TRBV4-2

CDR3 protein: CASSPSTGEQYF
CDR3 length: 12
J gene: TRBJ2-7
V gene: TRBV5-1

CDR3 protein: CASSHPRIGAGELFF
CDR3 length: 15
J gene: TRBJ2-2
V gene: TRBV4-1

CDR3 protein: CATSRDRSGYEQYF
CDR3 length: 14
J gene: TRBJ2-7
V gene: TRBV15

CDR3 protein: CASTRSQRFHNEQFF
CDR3 length: 15
J gene: TRBJ2-1
V gene: TRBV21-1

CDR3 protein: CSAHHNEQFF
CDR3 length: 10
J gene: TRBJ2-1
V gene: TRBV20-1

CDR3 protein: CASSSRTAPLGYTF
CDR3 length: 14
J gene: TRBJ1-2
V gene: TRBV14

CDR3 protein: CASSSAGGAREERNTEAFF
CDR3 length: 19
J gene: TRBJ1-1
V gene: TRBV19

CDR3 protein: CASSELEVETQYF
CDR3 length: 13
J gene: TRBJ2-5
V gene: TRBV6-1

CDR3 protein: CASRDTRGNQPQHF
CDR3 length: 14
J gene: TRBJ1-5
V gene: TRBV2

CDR3 protein: CASSSGLNTEAFF
CDR3 length: 13
J gene: TRBJ1-1
V gene: TRBV7-3

CDR3 protein: CASSQMGRGTGELFF
CDR3 length: 15
J gene: TRBJ2-2
V gene: TRBV23-1

CDR3 protein: CAIKAVGGAGGQPQHF
CDR3 length: 16
J gene: TRBJ1-5
V gene: TRBV10-3

CDR3 protein: CASRARGRGEKLFF
CDR3 length: 14
J gene: TRBJ1-4
V gene: TRBV6-5

CDR3 protein: CASSQRDRGMNTEAFF
CDR3 length: 16
J gene: TRBJ1-1
V gene: TRBV18

CDR3 protein: CSILTGFQETQYF
CDR3 length: 13
J gene: TRBJ2-5
V gene: TRBV29-1

CDR3 protein: CASSFRSLNTEAFF
CDR3 length: 14
J gene: TRBJ1-1
V gene: TRBV5-6

CDR3 protein: CAISEGRGAEQYF
CDR3 length: 13
J gene: TRBJ2-7
V gene: TRBV10-3

CDR3 protein: CASSQDRGLLLADTQYF
CDR3 length: 17
J gene: TRBJ2-3
V gene: TRBV14

CDR3 protein: CASSYSGQLGNTIYF
CDR3 length: 15
J gene: TRBJ1-3
V gene: TRBV6-5

CDR3 protein: CASRSGRNQPQHF
CDR3 length: 13
J gene: TRBJ1-5
V gene: TRBV19

CDR3 protein: CASRRGGGNQPQHF
CDR3 length: 14
J gene: TRBJ1-5
V gene: TRBV2

CDR3 protein: CASSQDESGDSYEKLFF
CDR3 length: 17
J gene: TRBJ1-4
V gene: TRBV4-1

CDR3 protein: CAGSMASNYGYTF
CDR3 length: 13
J gene: TRBJ1-2
V gene: TRBV6-6

CDR3 protein: CASSAQGHPNTEAFF
CDR3 length: 15
J gene: TRBJ1-1
V gene: TRBV25-1